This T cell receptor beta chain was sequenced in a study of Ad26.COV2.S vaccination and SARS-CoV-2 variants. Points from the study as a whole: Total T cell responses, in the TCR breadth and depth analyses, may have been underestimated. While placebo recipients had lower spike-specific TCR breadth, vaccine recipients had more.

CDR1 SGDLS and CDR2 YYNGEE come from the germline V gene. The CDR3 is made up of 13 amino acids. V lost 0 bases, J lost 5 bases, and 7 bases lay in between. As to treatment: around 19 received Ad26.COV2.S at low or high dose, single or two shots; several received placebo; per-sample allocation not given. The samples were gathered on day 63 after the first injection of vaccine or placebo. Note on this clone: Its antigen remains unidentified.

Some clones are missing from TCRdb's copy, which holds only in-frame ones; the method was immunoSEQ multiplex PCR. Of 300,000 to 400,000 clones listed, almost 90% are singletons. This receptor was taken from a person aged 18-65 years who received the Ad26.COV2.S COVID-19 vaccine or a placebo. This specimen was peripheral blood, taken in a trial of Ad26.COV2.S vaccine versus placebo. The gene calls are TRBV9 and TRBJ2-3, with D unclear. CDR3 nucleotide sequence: TGTGCCAGCAGCGTAGAGGTGGGAGATACGCAGTATTTT. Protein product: CASSVEVGDTQYF.